Presented here are 7 T cell receptor beta chains from one specimen sequenced in a study of blood T cell repertoires in COVID-19 (dated by TCRdb to the early 2020s). Receptor amplification or capture employed the immunoSEQ multiplex PCR assay. The table comes from immuneACCESS by way of TCRdb, which keeps in-frame sequences with V and J called. Part of the clones is missing from these tables; in studies checked, under half for an unresolved V gene and the rest for unknown reasons. The sample records about 110,000 clones, more than 80% of which are singletons. The biggest ten clones account for about 6.1% of the sample. Sequencing was carried out using peripheral blood. The origin of the receptors is a woman aged 55-70 years with COVID-19, enrolled during active disease.

J is TRBJ1-6 and V is TRBV6-5; TRBD1 agrees at 7 bases. The germline V gene encodes CDR1 MNHEY and CDR2 SVGAGI. Germline trimming cut 7 bases from V and 10 bases from J; bases unmatched to any gene: 7. The CDR3 contains 13 residues. DNA of the CDR3: TGTGCCAGCACCAGAGAAGGGGGCTCACCCCTCCACTTT. Protein product: CASTREGGSPLHF.

The chain employs TRBV19 and TRBJ1-6; 9 nucleotides agree with TRBD1. The junction had 16 bases not matched to a gene; V was cut back by 5 bases and J by 8 bases. This CDR3 spans 18 amino acids. Germline V gene lookup returns CDR1 LNHDA and CDR2 SQIVND (reference sequence). The CDR3 is CASSSPGYGTGKDSPLHF. Here the CDR3 DNA reads TGTGCCAGTAGTTCTCCTGGCTACGGGACAGGGAAGGATTCACCCCTCCACTTT.

This rearrangement joins TRBV3-1 (or the pseudogene TRBV3-2) to TRBJ1-2; D remains ambiguous. The V end lost 3 bases, the J end lost 11 bases, and 13 bases lay between the germline ends. Germline V gives CDR1 LGHDT, CDR2 YNNKEL (reference sequence). The CDR3 has 12 amino acids. CDR3 DNA: TGTGCCAGCAGCCAGAGGACCAGAGGGTACACCTTC. It translates to CASSQRTRGYTF.

J is TRBJ1-4 and V is TRBV2, with TRBD1 matching 9 bases. The V and J ends lost 7 bases and 3 bases, in that order; junction bases with no gene match: 3. Germline loops: CDR1 SNHLY, CDR2 FYNNEI. The CDR3 is 14 amino acids. The CDR3 loop is CASTRQGANEKLFF. CDR3 sequence (DNA): TGTGCCAGCACCAGACAGGGGGCTAATGAAAAACTGTTTTTT.

The chain has TRBV19 and TRBJ1-3, with D possibly being TRBD1 (5 bases). This CDR3 contains 15 residues. CDR1 and CDR2 from the germline V gene are LNHDA and SQIVND (reference sequence). The V gene lost 3 bases and the J gene lost 0 bases, with 9 bases spanning the gap. CDR3 DNA sequence: TGTGCCAGTAGTATTTCACAGGTCTCTGGAAACACCATATATTTT. Protein: CASSISQVSGNTIYF.

This clone was found a few times. The rearrangement uses TRBV2 and TRBJ1-1, with 7 bases fitting TRBD1. The J segment lost 4 bases and the V segment lost 6 bases, leaving 14 bases of the junction unmatched. Germline CDR1 is SNHLY and CDR2 is FYNNEI. There are 16 residues in the CDR3. The DNA of the CDR3 is TGTGCCAGCAGGGCCGGGACAGCTACATCCCTCACTGAAGCTTTCTTT. This sequence encodes CASRAGTATSLTEAFF. Full variable domain (rest looked up from reference TRBV2 and TRBJ1-1): EPEVTQTPSHQVTQMGQEVILRCVPISNHLYFYWYRQILGQKVEFLVSFYNNEISEKSEIFDDQFSVERPDGSNFTLKIRSTKLEDSAMYFCASRAGTATSLTEAFFGQGTRLTVV.

This chain links TRBV5-6 with TRBJ2-6; no clear D. Per the germline V gene, CDR1 is SGHDT and CDR2 is YYEEEE. CDR3 length: 13 residues. Deletions cut 2 bases from V and 2 bases from J, with 2 bases between. The CDR3 region is CASSFAGANVLTF. The DNA of the CDR3 is TGTGCCAGCAGCTTCGCTGGGGCCAACGTCCTGACTTTC.